This entry lists 27 T cell receptor beta chains sequenced from one sample in a study of early T cells in non-severe SARS-CoV-2 infection. TCRdb reprocessed the 5' RACE reads via MiXCR and lists one record per CDR3 protein. This table has about 90,000 distinct CDR3 sequences, roughly 12% appearing once. Sequencing was performed on whole blood, taken at baseline. These receptors came from an adult who was a healthcare worker with PCR-confirmed SARS-CoV-2 infection or an uninfected control (not recorded which).

The rearrangement uses TRBV14 and TRBJ2-7; weak D call: TRBD2 (5 bases). This CDR3 has 12 amino acids. Per germline, CDR1 SGHDN and CDR2 FVKESK. Between the trimmed V and J ends, which lost 4 bases and 6 bases, there was a span of 10 bases. The CDR3 region is CASSLLGGEQYF. CDR3 nucleotides: TGTGCCAGCAGCCTACTAGGTGGCGAGCAGTACTTC.

The chain recombines TRBV6-5 with TRBJ1-1, with unresolved D. V was shortened by 5 bases and J by 1 base, with 14 bases between the two germline ends. The CDR3 is 15 amino acids. Germline-derived CDR1 and CDR2 are MNHEY and SVGAGI. The DNA for the CDR3 is TGTGCCAGCAGTCACCGGGTGACCGGGAACACTGAAGCTTTCTTT. Translated, it gives CASSHRVTGNTEAFF.

This clonotype was found many times. The CDR3 protein is CASSPRRTEAFF. Written as DNA, the CDR3 is TGTGCCAGCTCACCACGGCGAACTGAAGCTTTCTTT. V gene TRBV18 combines with J gene TRBJ1-1, with D hard to call. Germline V gene sequence: CDR1 KGHSH, CDR2 LQKENI. The CDR3 has 12 residues. Trimming pared 1 base from V and 5 bases from J, leaving 5 bases between.

The chain carries TRBV6-5 and TRBJ1-4; a possible D gene is TRBD1 (6 bases). Germline V gene sequence: CDR1 MNHEY, CDR2 SVGAGI. The ends were cut back, 6 bases at V and 6 bases at J, with 11 bases in the middle. This CDR3 has 13 amino acids. Written as DNA, the CDR3 is TGTGCCAGCAGACGCGGGGGCGATGAAAAACTGTTTTTT. Its translation is CASRRGGDEKLFF.

The V gene is TRBV30, the J gene TRBJ1-1, with TRBD1 as a possible D gene (5 bases). Germline CDR1 GTSNPN, CDR2 SVGIG (reference sequence). Between the trimmed V and J ends, which lost 0 bases and 5 bases, there was a span of 7 bases. The CDR3 contains 12 residues. CDR3 region: CAWSVKGTEAFF. In nucleotides, the CDR3 is TGTGCCTGGAGTGTGAAGGGGACTGAAGCTTTCTTT.

Only a few counts were recorded for this clonotype. This sequence joins TRBV29-1 and TRBJ2-3, with TRBD1 as a possible D gene (6 bases). The CDR3 covers 14 residues. V lost 6 bases and J 1 base, leaving 14 bases between the germline ends. Looked up from germline, CDR1 is SQVTM and CDR2 is ANQGSEA. The CDR3 sequence is CSVTGTSGTDTQYF. The CDR3 DNA reads TGCAGCGTAACCGGGACATCAGGCACAGATACGCAGTATTTT.

This clonotype was detected a few times. V and J are TRBV28 and TRBJ2-3; D unclear. The V end lost 4 bases, the J end lost 0 bases, and 11 bases lay between the germline ends. In germline, CDR1 is MDHEN, CDR2 SYDVKM. This CDR3 contains 15 residues. CDR3: CASSSPPSSTDTQYF. The CDR3 DNA follows: TGTGCCAGCAGTTCCCCACCGTCTAGCACAGATACGCAGTATTTT.

There are many counts of this clonotype. This rearrangement joins TRBV5-1 to TRBJ1-2; D is uncertain. Germline V gene lookup returns CDR1 SGHRS and CDR2 YFSETQ. This CDR3 is built from 13 residues. V lost 0 bases, J lost 3 bases, and 6 bases lay in between. The CDR3 DNA reads as TGCGCCAGCAGCTTGGTCGCTGACTATGGCTACACCTTC. Its protein product is CASSLVADYGYTF. Full variable domain (outside the CDR3, taken from reference TRBV5-1 and TRBJ1-2): KAGVTQTPRYLIKTRGQQVTLSCSPISGHRSVSWYQQTPGQGLQFLFEYFSETQRNKGNFPGRFSGRQFSNSRSEMNVSTLELGDSALYLCASSLVADYGYTFGSGTRLTVV.

This sequence joins TRBV20-1 and TRBJ2-5; 7 nucleotides line up with TRBD2. J lost 5 bases, V lost 5 bases, and 8 bases had no gene match. The CDR3 has 13 residues. CDR1 and CDR2 (germline): DFQATT, SNEGSKA (reference sequence). CDR3 loop: CSAPRRGGETQYF. The CDR3 DNA follows: TGCAGTGCTCCTAGGCGGGGAGGGGAGACCCAGTACTTC.

There are many counts of this clonotype. The chain employs TRBV5-1 and TRBJ2-2; no clear D gene. CDR1 and CDR2 from the germline V gene are SGHRS and YFSETQ. The CDR3 spans 13 residues. Between the trimmed V and J ends, which lost 7 bases and 4 bases, there was a span of 11 bases. The CDR3 nucleotides are TGCGCCAGCCTGTCCCCAAGCACCGGGGAGCTGTTTTTT. Its translation: CASLSPSTGELFF.

This clonotype has more than one count but fewer than ten. V and J are TRBV5-1 and TRBJ1-1; D is unclear. Germline values: CDR1 SGHRS, CDR2 YFSETQ. There are 12 residues in the CDR3. Trimming removed 4 bases at V and 6 bases at J, with 10 bases between. CDR3 residues: CASSTQWAEAFF. CDR3 coding DNA: TGCGCCAGCAGCACACAGTGGGCTGAAGCTTTCTTT.

This clonotype showed up just a few times. The CDR3 DNA reads TGTGCCAGCAGCTCCGCGGAGACCCAGTACTTC. It codes for CASSSAETQYF. The rearrangement links TRBV7-9 to TRBJ2-5, with D uncertain. V dropped 4 bases and J dropped 5 bases, with 5 bases sitting between them. The CDR3 length is 11 residues. Germline CDR1 and CDR2: SEHNR and FQNEAQ (reference sequence). The variable domain in full, completed from reference TRBV7-9 and TRBJ2-5, reads DTGVSQNPRHKITKRGQNVTFRCDPISEHNRLYWYRQTLGQGPEFLTYFQNEAQLEKSRLLSDRFSAERPKGSFSTLEIQRTEQGDSAMYLCASSSAETQYFGPGTRLLVL.

V and J are TRBV6-5 and TRBJ2-3; tentatively, D is TRBD1 or TRBD2 (5 bases each). Trimming took off 5 bases at V and 4 bases at J, with 16 bases between the two ends. The CDR3 runs 15 residues. The germline gives CDR1 MNHEY, CDR2 SVGAGI. This CDR3 is CASSPYLGPADTQYF. The CDR3 bases are TGTGCCAGCAGTCCGTACCTGGGACCGGCAGATACGCAGTATTTT.

This clonotype was picked up many times. This chain's CDR3 is CASSRQRINTEAFF. The CDR3 region has the DNA TGTGCCAGCAGTAGACAGAGAATAAACACTGAAGCTTTCTTT. The rearrangement links TRBV12-3 or TRBV12-4 to TRBJ1-1; weak D call: TRBD1 (5 bases). This CDR3 region has 14 residues. V was pared by 5 bases and J by 2 bases, with 12 bases between.

This clonotype came up many times. The V call is TRBV9, the J call TRBJ2-3, with D maybe TRBD1 (6 bases). The CDR3 is made up of 16 amino acids. Trimming cost V 2 bases and J 6 bases, with 19 bases left between them. Germline V gene data show CDR1 as SGDLS and CDR2 as YYNGEE. The CDR3 loop is CASSVTNGGSADTQYF. The CDR3 nucleotides are TGTGCCAGCAGCGTCACCAATGGGGGCTCGGCGGATACGCAGTATTTT.

This clonotype was seen a handful of times. The V gene is TRBV18, the J gene TRBJ2-7; 10 nucleotides line up with TRBD2. The CDR3 is made up of 16 amino acids. CDR1 is KGHSH, CDR2 LQKENI, per germline. Trimming at V came to 1 base and at J to 6 bases, leaving 9 bases not matched to a gene. CDR3 coding DNA: TGTGCCAGCTCACCACGAGACATAGCGGGAGGAAGCGAGCAGTACTTC. This translates into CASSPRDIAGGSEQYF.

This clonotype was seen a handful of times. The chain employs TRBV11-2 and TRBJ1-4; D is ambiguous. CDR1 and CDR2 from the germline V gene are SGHAT and FQNNGV. V lost 2 bases and J 3 bases, leaving 13 bases between the germline ends. The CDR3 runs 16 residues. CDR3 DNA: TGTGCCAGCAGCTTAAGAGCCGTAGCGCCTAATGAAAAACTGTTTTTT. Its protein product is CASSLRAVAPNEKLFF.

Only a few counts were recorded for this clonotype. This sequence joins TRBV5-4 and TRBJ1-2, with D possibly TRBD1 on 6 matching bases. Trimming left V 3 bases short and J 2 bases short, with 14 bases between. Per the germline V gene, CDR1 is SGHNT and CDR2 is YYREEE (reference sequence). The CDR3 covers 15 residues. DNA for the CDR3: TGTGCCAGCAGCTCCAGGGGCCCGAAAAACTATGGCTACACCTTC. It is translated as CASSSRGPKNYGYTF. The full variable domain, completed using reference TRBV5-4 and TRBJ1-2, is ETGVTQSPTHLIKTRGQQVTLRCSSQSGHNTVSWYQQALGQGPQFIFQYYREEENGRGNFPPRFSGLQFPNYSSELNVNALELDDSALYLCASSSRGPKNYGYTFGSGTRLTVV.

Many counts were recorded for this clonotype. The gene calls are TRBV29-1 and TRBJ2-7; 7 positions agree with TRBD1. Germline V CDR1 and CDR2: SQVTM, ANQGSEA. The CDR3 extends over 14 amino acids. V lost 5 bases and J lost 7; bases outside the gene matches: 14. The CDR3 DNA reads as TGCAGCGTTAATGCCGGGACAGTAACTAGAGAGCAGTACTTC. This encodes CSVNAGTVTREQYF.

This clonotype was counted at least ten times. This chain joins TRBV11-2 and TRBJ2-7; 10 positions match TRBD2. The CDR3 contains 15 residues. The germline V gene encodes CDR1 SGHAT and CDR2 FQNNGV. The V segment lost 0 bases and the J segment 3 bases; nucleotides outside the gene matches: 2. The CDR3 coding sequence is TGTGCCAGCAGCTTAGAACTAGCGGGGAGCTACGAGCAGTACTTC. It encodes CASSLELAGSYEQYF.

The table lists this clonotype with a few counts. This chain joins TRBV20-1 and TRBJ1-5, with D possibly TRBD1 on 5 matching bases. Germline CDR1 is DFQATT and CDR2 is SNEGSKA (reference sequence). The CDR3 contains 12 residues. The DNA of the CDR3 is TGCAGCGGCCAGGGAGGCAATCAGCCCCAGCATTTT. Its protein product is CSGQGGNQPQHF.

This clonotype showed up just a few times. The CDR3 sequence is CASSLWTATNEKLFF. CDR3 in DNA: TGTGCCAGCAGCTTGTGGACAGCAACTAATGAAAAACTGTTTTTT. The V and J genes are TRBV7-6 and TRBJ1-4; D may be TRBD1 (6 bases). V was shortened by 3 bases and J by 0 bases, with 8 bases between the two germline ends. CDR3 length: 15 residues. Germline CDR1 reads SGHVS; CDR2 reads FNYEAQ.

This clonotype showed up many times. The V gene is TRBV18, the J gene TRBJ2-3; no clear D. The germline V gene has CDR1 KGHSH and CDR2 LQKENI. V dropped 2 bases and J dropped 1 base, with 10 bases sitting between them. The CDR3 is 15 residues long. DNA of the CDR3: TGTGCCAGCTCACCAACGGTCCAGGGCACAGATACGCAGTATTTT. Amino acid sequence: CASSPTVQGTDTQYF.

This clonotype was seen more than once but under ten times. CDR3 nucleotides: TGTGCCAGCAACTCAGGGGGCTCGTGGGTAGAGACCCAGTACTTC. This translates into CASNSGGSWVETQYF. The chain couples TRBV7-6 to TRBJ2-5; 8 nucleotides match TRBD1. CDR1 and CDR2 (germline): SGHVS, FNYEAQ. The CDR3 sequence is 15 residues long. With V trimmed by 7 bases and J by 4 bases, 11 bases remained unmatched.

V is TRBV20-1 and J is TRBJ2-3; 7 positions match TRBD1. Germline assignment: CDR1 DFQATT and CDR2 SNEGSKA (reference sequence). V trimming: 6 bases; J trimming: 3 bases; junction bases outside the gene matches: 6. CDR3 length: 13 residues. The CDR3 loop is CSAPTGKTDTQYF. In DNA form, the CDR3 reads TGCAGTGCGCCGACAGGGAAAACAGATACGCAGTATTTT.

This clonotype was observed a few times. V usage is TRBV29-1 and J usage is TRBJ2-1, with 8 bases aligning to TRBD2. The CDR3 has 13 residues. With 4 bases clipped from V and 9 bases from J, the junction kept 8 bases outside the gene matches. CDR1 and CDR2 (germline): SQVTM, ANQGSEA. The chain's CDR3 is CSVGKREPGEQFF. The DNA of the CDR3 is TGCAGCGTTGGGAAGCGGGAGCCCGGTGAGCAGTTCTTC.

CDR3 in amino acids: CASSERQYYGYTF. CDR3 bases: TGTGCCAGCAGTGAACGTCAGTACTATGGCTACACCTTC. This chain uses TRBV2 with TRBJ1-2; D unclear. The CDR3 extends over 13 amino acids. The germline V gene has CDR1 SNHLY and CDR2 FYNNEI. With 2 bases removed from V and 3 bases from J, the gap between germline ends came to 7 bases.